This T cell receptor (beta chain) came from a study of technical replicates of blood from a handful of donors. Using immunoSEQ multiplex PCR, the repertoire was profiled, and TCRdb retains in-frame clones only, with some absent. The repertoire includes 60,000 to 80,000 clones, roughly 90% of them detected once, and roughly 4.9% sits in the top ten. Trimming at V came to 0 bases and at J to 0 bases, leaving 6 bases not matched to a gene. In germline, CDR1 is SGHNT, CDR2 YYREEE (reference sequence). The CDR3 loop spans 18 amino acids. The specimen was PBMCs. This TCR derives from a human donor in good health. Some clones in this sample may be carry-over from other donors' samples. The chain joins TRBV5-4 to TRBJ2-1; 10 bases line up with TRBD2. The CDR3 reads CASSLAVTSGYSYNEQFF. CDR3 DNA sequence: TGTGCCAGCAGCTTGGCCGTGACTAGCGGGTACTCCTACAATGAGCAGTTCTTC.